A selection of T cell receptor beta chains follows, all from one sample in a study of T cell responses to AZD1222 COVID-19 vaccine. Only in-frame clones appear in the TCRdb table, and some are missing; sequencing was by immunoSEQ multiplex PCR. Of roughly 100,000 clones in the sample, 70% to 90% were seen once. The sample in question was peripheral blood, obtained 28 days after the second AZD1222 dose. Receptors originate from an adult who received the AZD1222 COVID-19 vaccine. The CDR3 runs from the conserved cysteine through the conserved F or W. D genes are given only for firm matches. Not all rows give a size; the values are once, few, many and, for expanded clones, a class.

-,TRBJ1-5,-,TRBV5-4,CASSPDDSASNQPQHF,TGTGCCAGCAGCCCCGACGACAGTGCGAGCAATCAGCCCCAGCATTTT
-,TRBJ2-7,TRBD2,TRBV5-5,CASSWGLAGLEQYF,TGTGCCAGCAGCTGGGGACTAGCGGGCCTTGAGCAGTACTTC
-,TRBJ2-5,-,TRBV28,CASTRDGRGEETQYF,TGTGCCAGCACCCGTGATGGGCGTGGGGAGGAGACCCAGTACTTC
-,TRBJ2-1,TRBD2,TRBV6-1,CASREAGGFSNEQFF,TGTGCCAGCAGGGAAGCGGGAGGGTTTTCAAATGAGCAGTTCTTC
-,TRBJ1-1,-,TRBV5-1,CASSLVGGTGNTEAFF,TGCGCCAGCAGCTTGGTAGGCGGGACGGGGAACACTGAAGCTTTCTTT
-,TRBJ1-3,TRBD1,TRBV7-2,CASSVGTVSSGNTIYF,TGTGCCAGCAGCGTAGGGACAGTGAGCTCTGGAAACACCATATATTTT
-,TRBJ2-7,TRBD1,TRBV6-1,CASSSLDRGHEQYF,TGTGCCAGCAGTTCCCTGGACAGGGGCCACGAGCAGTACTTC
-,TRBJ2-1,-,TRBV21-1,CASSPPGVSVSYNEQFF,TGTGCCAGCAGCCCACCTGGGGTGTCTGTCTCCTACAATGAGCAGTTCTTC
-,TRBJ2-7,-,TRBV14,CASSQDPYEQYF,TGTGCCAGCAGCCAAGACCCCTACGAGCAGTACTTC
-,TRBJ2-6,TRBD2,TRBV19,CASTIQRGSGANVLTF,TGTGCCAGTACGATCCAGCGGGGCTCTGGGGCCAACGTCCTGACTTTC
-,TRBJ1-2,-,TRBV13,CASSLDSDSPKYF,TGTGCCAGCAGCTTAGATTCGGACAGCCCTAAGTACTTC
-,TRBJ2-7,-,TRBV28,CASVDSWYEQYF,TGTGCCAGCGTCGACTCCTGGTACGAGCAGTACTTC
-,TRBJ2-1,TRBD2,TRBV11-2,CASSIQLAGSYNEQFF,TGTGCCAGCAGCATTCAACTAGCGGGTTCCTACAATGAGCAGTTCTTC
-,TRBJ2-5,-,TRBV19,CASSTGPLVGVQTQYF,TGTGCCAGTAGTACCGGCCCACTAGTTGGGGTACAGACCCAGTACTTC
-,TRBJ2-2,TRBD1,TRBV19,CASKGQGQPGELFF,TGTGCCAGTAAGGGACAGGGACAGCCCGGGGAGCTGTTTTTT
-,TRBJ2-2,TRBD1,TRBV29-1,CSVSWDSDTGELFF,TGCAGCGTTTCTTGGGACAGCGACACCGGGGAGCTGTTTTTT
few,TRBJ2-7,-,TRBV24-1,CATSDHRREREQYF,TGTGCCACCAGTGATCACCGAAGGGAACGCGAGCAGTACTTC
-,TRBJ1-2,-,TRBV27,CASSRRLDFKFHGYTF,TGTGCCAGCAGCCGACGACTCGACTTTAAATTCCATGGCTACACCTTC
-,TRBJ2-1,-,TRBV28,CASSPSQEGESEQFF,TGTGCCAGCAGTCCGTCCCAGGAAGGGGAGTCTGAGCAGTTCTTC
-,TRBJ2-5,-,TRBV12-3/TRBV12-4,CASSLTRWETQYF,TGTGCCAGCAGTTTAACGCGGTGGGAGACCCAGTACTTC
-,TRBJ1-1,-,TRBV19,CASSMAGGSRYHEAFF,TGTGCCAGTAGTATGGCCGGGGGGTCCCGATACCATGAAGCTTTCTTT
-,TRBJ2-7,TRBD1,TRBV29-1,CSVAGTGRTYEQYF,TGCAGCGTAGCCGGGACAGGAAGAACCTACGAGCAGTACTTC
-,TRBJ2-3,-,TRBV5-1,CASSFQSTDTQYF,TGCGCCAGCAGCTTTCAAAGTACAGATACGCAGTATTTT
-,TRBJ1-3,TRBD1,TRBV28,CASSFRTGGGASGNTIYF,TGTGCCAGCAGTTTCCGGACAGGGGGGGGAGCCTCTGGAAACACCATATATTTT
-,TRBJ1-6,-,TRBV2,CASRGDSAYNSPLHF,TGTGCCAGCAGGGGAGACAGCGCTTATAATTCACCCCTCCACTTT
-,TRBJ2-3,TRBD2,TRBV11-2,CASSLESRTSGRFPPDTQYF,TGTGCCAGCAGCTTAGAATCAAGGACTAGCGGGAGGTTTCCGCCAGATACGCAGTATTTT
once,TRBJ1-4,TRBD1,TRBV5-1,CASSLNTGGDYEKLFF,TGCGCCAGCAGCTTGAACACAGGGGGCGATTATGAAAAACTGTTTTTT
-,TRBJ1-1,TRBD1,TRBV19,CASTQGARNTEAFF,TGTGCCAGTACACAGGGGGCGAGGAACACTGAAGCTTTCTTT
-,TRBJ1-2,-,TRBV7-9,CASSSPGGYTF,TGTGCCAGCAGCTCCCCAGGCGGCTACACCTTC
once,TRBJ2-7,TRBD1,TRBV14,CASRSGQGSSYEQYF,TGTGCCAGCAGATCGGGACAGGGCTCTTCCTACGAGCAGTACTTC
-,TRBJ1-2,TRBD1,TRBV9,CASSLSDRAYYGYTF,TGTGCCAGCAGCTTAAGCGACAGGGCGTACTATGGCTACACCTTC
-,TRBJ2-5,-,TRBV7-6,CASSLLLGILEETQYF,TGTGCCAGCAGCTTACTCTTGGGTATCTTAGAAGAGACCCAGTACTTC
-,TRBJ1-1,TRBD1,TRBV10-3,CAISTGGAGQGAFF,TGTGCCATCAGTACAGGGGGCGCAGGGCAGGGAGCTTTCTTT
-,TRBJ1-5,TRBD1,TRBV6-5,CASSFGQGGQPQHF,TGTGCCAGCAGTTTCGGACAGGGCGGTCAGCCCCAGCATTTT
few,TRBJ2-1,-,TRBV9,CASSVDEGDGEQFF,TGTGCCAGCAGCGTAGATGAAGGGGACGGTGAGCAGTTCTTC
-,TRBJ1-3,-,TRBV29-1,CSVEENSGNTIYF,TGCAGCGTTGAAGAGAACTCTGGAAACACCATATATTTT
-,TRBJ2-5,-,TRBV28,CASSWTQKGETQYF,TGTGCCAGCAGTTGGACACAAAAAGGGGAGACCCAGTACTTC
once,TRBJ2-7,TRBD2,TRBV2,CASSLPGLSYEQYF,TGTGCCAGCAGTCTTCCGGGACTATCCTACGAGCAGTACTTC
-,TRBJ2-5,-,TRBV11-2,CASSSGSVIQETQYF,TGTGCCAGCAGCTCTGGGTCGGTTATACAAGAGACCCAGTACTTC
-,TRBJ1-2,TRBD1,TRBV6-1,CASSERGTGGYGYTF,TGTGCCAGCAGTGAAAGGGGGACAGGCGGCTATGGCTACACCTTC
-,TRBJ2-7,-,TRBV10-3,CAISDLYEQYF,TGTGCCATCAGTGATTTATACGAGCAGTACTTC
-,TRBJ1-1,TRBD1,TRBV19,CASSIVGTDKAFF,TGTGCCAGTAGTATAGTTGGGACAGATAAAGCTTTCTTT
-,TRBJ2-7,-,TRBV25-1,CASSKGPVSYEQYF,TGTGCCAGCAGCAAAGGACCGGTCTCCTACGAGCAGTACTTC
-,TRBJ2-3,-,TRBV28,CASSLRPGSTDTQYF,TGTGCCAGCAGTCTACGGCCGGGGAGCACAGATACGCAGTATTTT
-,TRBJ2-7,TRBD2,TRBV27,CASSMGLAGPNRYEQYF,TGTGCCAGCAGTATGGGACTAGCGGGCCCTAACAGATACGAGCAGTACTTC
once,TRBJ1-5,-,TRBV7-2,CASSPEGLSNQPQHF,TGTGCCAGCAGCCCCGAGGGACTCTCGAATCAGCCCCAGCATTTT
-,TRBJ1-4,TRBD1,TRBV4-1,CASSEIPRDRDEKLFF,TGCGCCAGCAGCGAGATTCCTCGGGACAGGGATGAAAAACTGTTTTTT
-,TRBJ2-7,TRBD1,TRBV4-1,CASSQGPGQTSYEQYF,TGCGCCAGCAGCCAAGGGCCGGGACAGACCTCCTACGAGCAGTACTTC
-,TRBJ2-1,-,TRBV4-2,CASSHGTYNEQFF,TGTGCCAGCAGCCATGGGACTTACAATGAGCAGTTCTTC
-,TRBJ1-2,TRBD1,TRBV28,CASRGTGDGYGYTF,TGTGCCAGCAGGGGGACAGGGGACGGCTATGGCTACACCTTC
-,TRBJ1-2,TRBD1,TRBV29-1,CGQGGVYGYTF,TGCGGACAAGGGGGCGTCTATGGCTACACCTTC
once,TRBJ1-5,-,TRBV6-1,CASSEATSGGRQPQHF,TGTGCCAGCAGTGAAGCGACCTCTGGGGGCCGGCAGCCCCAGCATTTT
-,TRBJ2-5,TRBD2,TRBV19,CASERTGGGAETQYF,TGTGCCAGTGAACGTACGGGAGGGGGGGCGGAGACCCAGTACTTC